This entry describes one TCR beta chain. Antigen: not known. This CDR3 region has 15 residues. CDR1 is SGDLS, CDR2 YYNGEE, per germline. V lost 3 bases, J lost 1 base, and 6 bases stayed unmatched. The sample belongs to a study of T cells in localized non-small cell lung cancer. Study outcomes and limitations: Patients showing higher blood T cell density tended to see longer overall survival.

Produced via immunoSEQ multiplex PCR; TCRdb's table is partial and in-frame only. The sample shows about 59,000 clones, approximately 93% of them seen only once. The chain is built from TRBV9 and TRBJ1-1; 7 nucleotides align to TRBD1. The input for sequencing was peripheral blood, taken before any cancer treatment. The clonotype comes from a man between 40 and 69 years old with stage I lung adenocarcinoma. The CDR3 sequence is CASSEQGQANTEAFF. The CDR3 DNA follows: TGTGCCAGCAGCGAACAAGGACAGGCGAACACTGAAGCTTTCTTT.